The rows below give T cell receptor beta chains drawn from one sample of a study of T-cell reconstitution after alpha-beta-depleted transplantation in children. TCRdb re-called the PCR reads through MiXCR, storing one row per CDR3 protein. The data hold roughly 300,000 distinct CDR3 sequences, with about 9.3% observed a single time. This sample comprised PBMCs from the stem cell graft donor, obtained from the stem cell graft. The receptor source for this set is a human donor who donated a stem cell graft to a child with acute lymphoblastic leukemia. CDR3s include the opening cysteine and the closing phenylalanine or tryptophan. Fields, in order: clone size, J gene, D gene, V gene, CDR3 protein, CDR3 DNA. The D gene is left open where the match is weak. Not every row has a clone size; where given, it reads once, few, many or a size class.

>-|TRBJ1-1|-|TRBV7-3
CASSLLSNTEAFF
TGTGCCAGCAGCTTATTATCTAACACTGAAGCTTTCTTT
>-|TRBJ1-1|-|TRBV7-3
CASSLLGETEAFF
TGTGCCAGCAGCTTGCTGGGTGAAACTGAAGCTTTCTTT
>few|TRBJ2-5|TRBD1|TRBV27
CASSSLQGLSPFQETQYF
TGTGCCAGCAGTTCACTACAGGGGTTAAGTCCTTTCCAAGAGACCCAGTACTTC
>many|TRBJ2-3|TRBD2|TRBV7-2
CASSMTISGSGGDTQYF
TGTGCCAGCAGCATGACGATTAGCGGGAGTGGGGGAGATACGCAGTATTTT
>few|TRBJ2-3|-|TRBV5-1
CASSLEQGGTDTQYF
TGCGCCAGCAGCTTGGAACAGGGAGGCACAGATACGCAGTATTTT
>-|TRBJ2-1|TRBD2|TRBV4-1
CASSRGGREGPIYNEQFF
TGCGCCAGCAGCCGTGGGGGGCGGGAGGGCCCTATCTACAATGAGCAGTTCTTC
>-|TRBJ1-3|-|TRBV12-3/TRBV12-4
CASSPPFSGNTIYF
TGTGCCAGCAGCCCCCCCTTCTCTGGAAACACCATATATTTT
>-|TRBJ2-7|TRBD2|TRBV12-3/TRBV12-4
CASSGLAGSSYEQYF
TGTGCCAGCAGCGGACTAGCGGGGTCCTCCTACGAGCAGTACTTC
>-|TRBJ2-7|TRBD1|TRBV5-5
CASSWGQGASEQYF
TGTGCCAGCAGCTGGGGACAGGGGGCATCCGAGCAGTACTTC
>few|TRBJ2-1|-|TRBV27
CASSLYGTSSYNEQFF
TGTGCCAGCAGTTTATATGGGACCAGCTCCTACAATGAGCAGTTCTTC
>few|TRBJ2-4|-|TRBV6-1
CASRRVTGGIQYF
TGTGCCAGCAGGAGGGTGACTGGGGGTATTCAGTACTTC
>-|TRBJ1-1|-|TRBV10-1
CASSIQAEATEAFF
TGCGCCAGCAGCATCCAGGCGGAGGCCACTGAAGCTTTCTTT
>few|TRBJ1-1|-|TRBV19
CASSISTGGNTEAFF
TGTGCCAGTAGTATATCAACGGGTGGAAACACTGAAGCTTTCTTT
>-|TRBJ2-3|TRBD2|TRBV2
CAGGTSGDLKGTDTQYF
TGTGCCGGCGGAACTAGCGGGGACCTAAAGGGCACAGATACGCAGTATTTT
>few|TRBJ2-7|TRBD1|TRBV7-9
CASSLGQGVRTYEQYF
TGTGCCAGCAGCTTAGGACAGGGGGTGAGGACGTACGAGCAGTACTTC
>-|TRBJ2-7|-|TRBV7-9
CASSPRARGGVYEQYF
TGTGCCAGCAGCCCCAGGGCCCGCGGAGGAGTCTACGAGCAGTACTTC
>-|TRBJ1-2|TRBD1|TRBV18
CASSPRDRAYGYTF
TGTGCCAGCTCACCGCGGGACAGGGCATATGGCTACACCTTC